This T cell receptor (beta chain) is drawn from a study of T cell responses to AZD1222 COVID-19 vaccine. Study-level findings and limits: Spike-wide coverage was observed for vaccine-associated CD4 TCRs, with dominant responses at 160-218 and 743-854. Donors, mostly white British, included more females; clonal diversity was possibly underestimated.

This CDR3 has 13 residues. Germline V gene lookup returns CDR1 LNHDA and CDR2 SQIVND (reference sequence). The J segment lost 6 bases and the V segment lost 3 bases, leaving 2 bases of the junction unmatched. Data came from immunoSEQ multiplex PCR; TCRdb stores just in-frame clones and leaves some out. Counted here are under 150,000 clones, 93% occurring once; the ten biggest clones make up under 2%. Note on this clone: The antigen is not known.

The rearrangement joins TRBV19 to TRBJ1-2; 9 nucleotides agree with TRBD1. The TCR comes from an adult in good health. The source was peripheral blood, collected on day 0 of AZD1222 vaccination. CDR3 sequence (DNA): TGTGCCAGTAGTATGCGACAGGGGGATGGCTACACCTTC. Protein sequence: CASSMRQGDGYTF. The variable domain in full, with the rest retrieved from reference TRBV19 and TRBJ1-2, is DGGITQSPKYLFRKEGQNVTLSCEQNLNHDAMYWYRQDPGQGLRLIYYSQIVNDFQKGDIAEGYSVSREKKESFPLTVTSAQKNPTAFYLCASSMRQGDGYTFGSGTRLTVV.